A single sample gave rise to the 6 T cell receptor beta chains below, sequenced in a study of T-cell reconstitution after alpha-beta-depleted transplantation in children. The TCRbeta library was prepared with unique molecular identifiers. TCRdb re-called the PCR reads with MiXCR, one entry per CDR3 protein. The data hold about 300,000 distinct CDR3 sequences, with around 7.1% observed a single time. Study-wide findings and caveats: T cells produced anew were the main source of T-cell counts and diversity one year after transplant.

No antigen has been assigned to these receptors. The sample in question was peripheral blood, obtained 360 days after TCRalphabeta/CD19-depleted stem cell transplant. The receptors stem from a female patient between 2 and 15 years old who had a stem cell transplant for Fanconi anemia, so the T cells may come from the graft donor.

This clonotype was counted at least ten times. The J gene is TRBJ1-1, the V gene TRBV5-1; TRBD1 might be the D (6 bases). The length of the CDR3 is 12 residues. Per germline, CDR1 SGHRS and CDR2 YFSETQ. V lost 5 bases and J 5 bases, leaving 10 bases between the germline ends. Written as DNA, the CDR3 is TGCGCCAGCAGACTACAGGGTACTGAAGCTTTCTTT. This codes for CASRLQGTEAFF.

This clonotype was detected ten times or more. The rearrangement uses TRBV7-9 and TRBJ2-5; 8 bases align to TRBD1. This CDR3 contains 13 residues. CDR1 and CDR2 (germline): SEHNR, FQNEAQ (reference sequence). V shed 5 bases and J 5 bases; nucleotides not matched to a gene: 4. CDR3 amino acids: CASSRQGMETQYF. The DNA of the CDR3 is TGTGCCAGCAGCCGACAGGGGATGGAGACCCAGTACTTC.

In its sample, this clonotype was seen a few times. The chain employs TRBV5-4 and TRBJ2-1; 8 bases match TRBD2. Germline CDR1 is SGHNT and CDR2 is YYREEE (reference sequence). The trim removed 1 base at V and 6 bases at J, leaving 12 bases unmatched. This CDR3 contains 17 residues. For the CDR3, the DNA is TGTGCCAGCAGCTTGATGAATTGGGGCGGGAGGATCAATGAGCAGTTCTTC. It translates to CASSLMNWGGRINEQFF.

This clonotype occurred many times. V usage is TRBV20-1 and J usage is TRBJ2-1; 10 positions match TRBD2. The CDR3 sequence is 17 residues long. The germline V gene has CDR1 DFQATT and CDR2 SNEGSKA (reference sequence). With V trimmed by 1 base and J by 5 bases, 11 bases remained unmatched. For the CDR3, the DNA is TGCAGTGCTAGAGGGATTCTAGCGGGAGTGCCCCACAATGAGCAGTTCTTC. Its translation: CSARGILAGVPHNEQFF.

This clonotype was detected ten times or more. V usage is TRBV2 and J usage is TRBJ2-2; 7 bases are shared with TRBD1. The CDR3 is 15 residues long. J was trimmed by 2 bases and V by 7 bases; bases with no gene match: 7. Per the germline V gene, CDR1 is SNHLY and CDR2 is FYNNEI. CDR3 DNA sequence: TGTGCCAGCAAGGATGACAGGGTTAACACCGGGGAGCTGTTTTTT. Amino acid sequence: CASKDDRVNTGELFF.

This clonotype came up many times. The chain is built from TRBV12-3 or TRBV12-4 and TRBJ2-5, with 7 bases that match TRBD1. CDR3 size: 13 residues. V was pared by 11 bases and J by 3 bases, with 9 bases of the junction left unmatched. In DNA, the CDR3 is TGTGCCTCAAGGGGGACAGATAAAGAGACCCAGTACTTC. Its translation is CASRGTDKETQYF.